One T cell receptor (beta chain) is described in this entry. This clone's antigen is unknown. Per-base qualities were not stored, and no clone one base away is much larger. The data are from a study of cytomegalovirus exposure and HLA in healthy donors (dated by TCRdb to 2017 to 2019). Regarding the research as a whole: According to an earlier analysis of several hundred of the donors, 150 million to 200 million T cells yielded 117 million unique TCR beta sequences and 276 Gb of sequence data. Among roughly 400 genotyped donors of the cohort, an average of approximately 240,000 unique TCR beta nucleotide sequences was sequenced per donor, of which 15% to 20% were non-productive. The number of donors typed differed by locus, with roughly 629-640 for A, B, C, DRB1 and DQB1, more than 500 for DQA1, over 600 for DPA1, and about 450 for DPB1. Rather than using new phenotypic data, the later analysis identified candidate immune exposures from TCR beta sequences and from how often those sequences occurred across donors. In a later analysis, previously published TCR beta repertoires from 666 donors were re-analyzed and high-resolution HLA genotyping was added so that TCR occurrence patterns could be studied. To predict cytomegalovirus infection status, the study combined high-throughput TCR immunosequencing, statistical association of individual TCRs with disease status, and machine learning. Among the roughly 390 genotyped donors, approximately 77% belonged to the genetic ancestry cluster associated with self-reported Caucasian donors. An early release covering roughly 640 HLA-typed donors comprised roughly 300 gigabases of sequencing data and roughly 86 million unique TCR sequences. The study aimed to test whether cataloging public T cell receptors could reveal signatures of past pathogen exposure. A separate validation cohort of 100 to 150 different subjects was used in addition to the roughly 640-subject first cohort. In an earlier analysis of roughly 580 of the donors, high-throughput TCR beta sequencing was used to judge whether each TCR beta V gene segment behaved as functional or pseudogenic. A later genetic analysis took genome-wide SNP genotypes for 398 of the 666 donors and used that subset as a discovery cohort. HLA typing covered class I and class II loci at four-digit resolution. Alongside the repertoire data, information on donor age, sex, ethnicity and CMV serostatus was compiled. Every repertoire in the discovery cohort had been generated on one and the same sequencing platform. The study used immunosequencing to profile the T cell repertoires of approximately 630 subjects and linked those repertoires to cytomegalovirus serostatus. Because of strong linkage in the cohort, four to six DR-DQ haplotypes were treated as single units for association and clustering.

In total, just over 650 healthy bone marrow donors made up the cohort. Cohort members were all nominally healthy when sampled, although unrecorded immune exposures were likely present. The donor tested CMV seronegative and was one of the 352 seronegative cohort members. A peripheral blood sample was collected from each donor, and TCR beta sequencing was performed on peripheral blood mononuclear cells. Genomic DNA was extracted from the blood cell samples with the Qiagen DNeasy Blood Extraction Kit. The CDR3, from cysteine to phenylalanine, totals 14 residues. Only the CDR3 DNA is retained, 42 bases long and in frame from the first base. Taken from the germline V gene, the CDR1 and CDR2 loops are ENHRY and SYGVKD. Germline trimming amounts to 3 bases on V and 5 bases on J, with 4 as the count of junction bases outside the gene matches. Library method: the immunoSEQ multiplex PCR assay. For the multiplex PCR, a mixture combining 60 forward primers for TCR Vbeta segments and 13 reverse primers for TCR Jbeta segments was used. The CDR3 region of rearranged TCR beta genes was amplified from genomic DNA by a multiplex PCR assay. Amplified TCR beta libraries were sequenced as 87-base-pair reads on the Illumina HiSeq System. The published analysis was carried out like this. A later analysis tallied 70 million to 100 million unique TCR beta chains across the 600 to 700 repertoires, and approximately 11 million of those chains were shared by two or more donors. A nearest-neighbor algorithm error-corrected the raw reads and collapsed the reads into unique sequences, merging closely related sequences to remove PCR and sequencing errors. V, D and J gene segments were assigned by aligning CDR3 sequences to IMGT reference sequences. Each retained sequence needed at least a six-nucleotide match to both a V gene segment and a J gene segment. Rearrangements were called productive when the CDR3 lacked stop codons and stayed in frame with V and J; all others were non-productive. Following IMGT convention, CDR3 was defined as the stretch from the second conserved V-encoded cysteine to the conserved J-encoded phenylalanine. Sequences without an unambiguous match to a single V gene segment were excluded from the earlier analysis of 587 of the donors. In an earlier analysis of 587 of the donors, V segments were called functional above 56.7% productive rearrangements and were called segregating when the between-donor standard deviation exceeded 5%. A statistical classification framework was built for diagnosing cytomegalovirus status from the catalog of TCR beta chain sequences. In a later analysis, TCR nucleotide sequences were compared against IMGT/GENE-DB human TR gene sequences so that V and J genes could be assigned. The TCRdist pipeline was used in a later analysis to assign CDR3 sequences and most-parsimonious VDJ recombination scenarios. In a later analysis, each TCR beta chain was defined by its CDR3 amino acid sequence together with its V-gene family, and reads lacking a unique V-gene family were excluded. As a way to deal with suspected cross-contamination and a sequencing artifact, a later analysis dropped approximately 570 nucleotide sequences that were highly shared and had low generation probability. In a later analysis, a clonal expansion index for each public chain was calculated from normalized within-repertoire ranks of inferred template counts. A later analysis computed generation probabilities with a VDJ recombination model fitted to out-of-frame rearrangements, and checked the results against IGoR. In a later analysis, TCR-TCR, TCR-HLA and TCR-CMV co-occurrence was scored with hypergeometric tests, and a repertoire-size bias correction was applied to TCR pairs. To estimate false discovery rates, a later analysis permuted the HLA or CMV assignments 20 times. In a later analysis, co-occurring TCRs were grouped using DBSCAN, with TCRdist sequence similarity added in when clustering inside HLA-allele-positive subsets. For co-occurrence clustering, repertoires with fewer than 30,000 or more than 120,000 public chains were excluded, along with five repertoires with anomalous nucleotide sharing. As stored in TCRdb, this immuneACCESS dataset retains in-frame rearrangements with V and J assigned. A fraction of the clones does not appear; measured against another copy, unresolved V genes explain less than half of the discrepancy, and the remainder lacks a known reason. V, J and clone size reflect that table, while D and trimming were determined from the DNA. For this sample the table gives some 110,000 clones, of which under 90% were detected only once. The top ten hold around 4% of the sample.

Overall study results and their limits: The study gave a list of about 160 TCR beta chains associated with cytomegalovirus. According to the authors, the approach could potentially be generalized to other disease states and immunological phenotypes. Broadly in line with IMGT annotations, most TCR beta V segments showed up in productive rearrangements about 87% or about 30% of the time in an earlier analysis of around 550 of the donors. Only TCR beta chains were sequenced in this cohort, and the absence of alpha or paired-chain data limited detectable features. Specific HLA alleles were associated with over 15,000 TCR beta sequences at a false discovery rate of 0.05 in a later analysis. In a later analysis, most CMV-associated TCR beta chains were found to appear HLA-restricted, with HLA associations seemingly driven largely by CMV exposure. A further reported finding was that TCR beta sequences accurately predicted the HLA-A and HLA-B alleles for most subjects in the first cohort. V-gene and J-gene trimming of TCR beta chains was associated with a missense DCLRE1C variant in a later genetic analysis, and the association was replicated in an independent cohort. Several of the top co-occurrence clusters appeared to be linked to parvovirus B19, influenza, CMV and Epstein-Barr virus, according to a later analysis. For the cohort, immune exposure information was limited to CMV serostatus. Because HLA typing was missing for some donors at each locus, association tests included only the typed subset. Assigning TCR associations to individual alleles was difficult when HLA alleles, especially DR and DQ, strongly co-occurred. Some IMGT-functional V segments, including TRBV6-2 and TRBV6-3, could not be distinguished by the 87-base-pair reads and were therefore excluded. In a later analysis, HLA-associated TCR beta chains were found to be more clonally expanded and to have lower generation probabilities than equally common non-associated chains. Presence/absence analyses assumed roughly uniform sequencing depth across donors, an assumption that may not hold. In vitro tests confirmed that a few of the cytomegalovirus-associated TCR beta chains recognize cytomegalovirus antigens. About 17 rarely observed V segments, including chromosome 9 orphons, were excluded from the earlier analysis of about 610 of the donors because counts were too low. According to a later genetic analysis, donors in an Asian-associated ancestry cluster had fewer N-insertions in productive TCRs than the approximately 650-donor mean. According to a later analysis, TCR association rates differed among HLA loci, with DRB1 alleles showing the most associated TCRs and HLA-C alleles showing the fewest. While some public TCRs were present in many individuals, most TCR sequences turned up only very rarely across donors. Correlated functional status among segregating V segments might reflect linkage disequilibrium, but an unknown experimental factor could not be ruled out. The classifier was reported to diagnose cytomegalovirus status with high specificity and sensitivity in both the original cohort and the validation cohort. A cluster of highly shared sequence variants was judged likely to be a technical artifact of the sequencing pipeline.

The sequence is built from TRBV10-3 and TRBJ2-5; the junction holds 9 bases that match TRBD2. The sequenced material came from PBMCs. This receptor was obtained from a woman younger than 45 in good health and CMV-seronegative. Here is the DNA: TGTGCCATCAGTGATGGAGGACTAGCGGAGACCCAGTACTTC. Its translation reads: CAISDGGLAETQYF.